Detailed here is one T cell receptor beta chain. V lost 4 bases and J 1 base, leaving 10 bases between the germline ends. The CDR3 length is 13 residues. Germline lookup yields CDR1 DFQATT and CDR2 SNEGSKA (reference sequence). The data are from a study of low-dose radiotherapy and immunotherapy resistance in tumors. Priming of first-strand cDNA relied on TRAV- and TRBV-specific primers (covering alpha and beta chains). The authors amplified TCRs for 20 PCR cycles with a constant-region primer and a V-primer adapter. TCRdb reprocessed the reads via MiXCR and lists one record per CDR3 protein. The sample lists some 11,000 distinct CDR3 sequences, around three fifths seen once, with around 11% in the top ten.

This rearrangement joins TRBV20-1 to TRBJ1-1; D may be TRBD1 (5 bases). This receptor was taken from a human donor with advanced metastatic prostate, ovarian, gallbladder or colorectal cancer (not recorded which). This table probably holds off-target reads from a library built for another chain. DNA of the CDR3: TGCAGTGCTACCCCGCAGGGGAACACTGAAGCTTTCTTT. Amino acid sequence: CSATPQGNTEAFF.